The clone carrying this TCR beta chain was observed once. Sample treatment: some 19 received Ad26.COV2.S at low or high dose, single or two shots; 5 received placebo; per-sample allocation not given. Sampling was done on day 63 after the first vaccine or placebo injection. In Boston, an adult donor aged 18-55 years took part. The data were taken from a study of Ad26.COV2.S vaccination and SARS-CoV-2 variants. TCRdb's table, derived via immunoSEQ multiplex PCR, lists solely in-frame clones and lacks some. Of 290,000 or so clones listed, about 90% are singletons. The receptor was isolated from a person aged 18-65 years who received the Ad26.COV2.S COVID-19 vaccine or a placebo. The sequencing used peripheral blood, collected in a trial of Ad26.COV2.S vaccine versus placebo.

CDR3 nucleotide sequence: TGTGCCATCAGCCGACTAGCGGGCTCCTACAATGAGCAGTTCTTC. It codes for CAISRLAGSYNEQFF. The rearrangement uses TRBV10-3 and TRBJ2-1; 10 bases fit TRBD2. CDR1 and CDR2 from the germline V gene are ENHRY and SYGVKD. Trimming cost V 6 bases and J 0 bases; bases outside gene matches: 2. This CDR3 spans 15 amino acids.